The present TCR beta chain was sequenced within a study of T cells in Graves' hyperthyroidism and ophthalmopathy. Regarding the study as a whole: In the blood, most expanded thyroid clonotypes above 0.001 appeared as well. Researchers report that a 13 V-J model separated ophthalmopathy from stable hyperthyroidism.

Trimming removed 4 bases from V and 3 bases from J, with 17 bases in between. The CDR3 extends over 16 amino acids. Germline values: CDR1 ENHRY, CDR2 SYGVKD. This clonotype was seen at least ten times. Its antigen is unidentified. RNA transcripts served as the template for amplifying TCR beta CDR3 regions. Initially, a first-round RT-PCR of the TCR CDR3 employed the HTBI primer set. TCRdb called the multiplex PCR reads again in MiXCR, with one record for every CDR3 protein. Of 150,000 to 200,000 distinct CDR3 sequences in the sample, less than 10% were seen once. The sequence was obtained from a woman aged 18-29 years with Graves' hyperthyroidism that later progressed to Graves' ophthalmopathy. The chain carries TRBV10-3 and TRBJ2-3; D perhaps matches TRBD2 (6 bases). Sequencing input: blood. As DNA, the CDR3 is TGTGCCATCAGTGCTGGAGAGGAAGGAGGGACAGATACGCAGTATTTT. It is translated as CAISAGEEGGTDTQYF.